This T cell receptor (beta chain) is drawn from a study of post-analysis software for immune sequencing data. As to this clonotype: Its antigen remains unidentified.

The study, taken as a whole, reports: Patients carried 4 or 5 TRBV segments more frequently than controls did, and TRBV5-6, TRBV5-1 and TRBV20-1 were among them. Same-batch samples co-clustered strongly by F measure.

TCR beta cDNA libraries included unique molecular identifiers. Once roughly 0.85 to 11 million T cells were used, approximately 520,000 cDNA molecules resulted. TCRdb analysed the PCR reads with MiXCR anew, one entry per CDR3 protein. The data show some 690,000 distinct CDR3 sequences, 55% to 60% seen once. The CDR3 has 14 residues. After removal of 8 bases from V and 4 bases from J, the junction contained 8 bases not matched to a gene. CDR1 MNHNY and CDR2 SVGAGI come from the germline V gene (reference sequence). The chain couples TRBV6-6 to TRBJ2-5; 9 bases are a match to TRBD2. The clonotype originates from a girl aged 2-9 years with multiple sclerosis. The sample comprised blood. The CDR3 spells CASGPLAGLETQYF. The CDR3 DNA is TGTGCCAGCGGACCTCTAGCGGGATTAGAGACCCAGTACTTC.